This T cell receptor beta chain is drawn from a study of blood T cell repertoires in COVID-19. Overall study: Some COVID-19 samples were acute and others convalescent; all came from the United States, Italy and Spain. PBMCs, B-cell-depleted T cells, or T cells were the source of the cDNA or gDNA that made up the material.

CDR1 and CDR2 (germline): SNHLY, FYNNEI. Trimming left V 4 bases short and J 4 bases short, with 12 bases between. The CDR3 has 14 residues. The data were produced by immunoSEQ multiplex PCR, yet TCRdb's version contains in-frame clones alone and is incomplete. The sample shows approximately 150,000 clones, roughly 84% of them seen only once. The source of this sequence is a human donor in a cohort sampled during active COVID-19. The source material was peripheral blood. The genes are TRBV2 and TRBJ2-3; D gene ambiguous. This CDR3 reads CASSARFPADTQYF. In nucleotides, the CDR3 is TGTGCCAGCAGTGCGCGGTTCCCAGCAGATACGCAGTATTTT.